These 12 T cell receptor beta chains were sequenced from one sample in a study of cytomegalovirus exposure and HLA in healthy donors. PCR was performed using 60 Vbeta and 13 Jbeta primers. The table came from immunoSEQ multiplex PCR; TCRdb's copy has only in-frame clones and leaves some out. The sample lists around 180,000 clones; 85% were seen once. The sample was PBMCs. All receptors derive from a boy aged 2 to 9 in good health and CMV-seronegative.

The sample holds one count of this clone. V usage is TRBV28 and J usage is TRBJ2-7; 7 bases match TRBD2. Germline V gives CDR1 MDHEN, CDR2 SYDVKM. The CDR3 loop spans 16 amino acids. The J segment lost 0 bases and the V segment lost 5 bases, leaving 10 bases of the junction unmatched. The CDR3 nucleotides are TGTGCCAGCAGTGGGCCGTGGGGGGGGAGCTCCTACGAGCAGTACTTC. This encodes CASSGPWGGSSYEQYF.

This clone has only one observation. The V and J genes are TRBV9 and TRBJ1-2; 9 bases agree with TRBD1. Germline CDR1 reads SGDLS; CDR2 reads YYNGEE. With V trimmed by 6 bases and J by 3 bases, 3 bases remained unmatched. The CDR3 is 13 residues long. CDR3 protein: CASKTGGDYGYTF. CDR3 coding DNA: TGTGCCAGCAAAACAGGGGGCGACTATGGCTACACCTTC.

This clone was detected only a few times. The J gene is TRBJ2-1, the V gene TRBV15, with TRBD2 matching over 13 bases. J was trimmed by 9 bases and V by 5 bases; bases with no gene match: 4. The CDR3 sequence is 14 residues long. CDR1 is LNHNV, CDR2 YYDKDF, per germline (reference sequence). CDR3 nucleotides: TGTGCCACCAGCCCGGGACTAGCGGGAACTGAGCAGTTCTTC. This gives the protein CATSPGLAGTEQFF.

V usage is TRBV23-1 and J usage is TRBJ1-3, with D possibly being TRBD1 (6 bases). TRBV23-1 is an ORF, and what it does is uncertain. CDR3 length: 15 amino acids. Trimming cost V 2 bases and J 0 bases, with 8 bases left between them. The CDR3 spells CASSQTGSSGNTIYF. The CDR3 nucleotides read TGCGCCAGCAGTCAAACAGGGAGCTCTGGAAACACCATATATTTT.

In this sample, this clone turned up a few times. This chain uses TRBV28 with TRBJ2-1; D possibly corresponds to TRBD2 (6 bases). The germline V and J ends were trimmed by 3 bases and 8 bases, with 14 bases remaining between them. This CDR3 comprises 14 residues. Germline CDR1 reads MDHEN; CDR2 reads SYDVKM. For the CDR3, the DNA is TGTGCCAGCAGTTTGGAAGGCGGGAACGATGAGCAGTTCTTC. It encodes CASSLEGGNDEQFF. Variable domain in full (rest from reference TRBV28 and TRBJ2-1): DVKVTQSSRYLVKRTGEKVFLECVQDMDHENMFWYRQDPGLGLRLIYFSYDVKMKEKGDIPEGYSVSREKKERFSLILESASTNQTSMYLCASSLEGGNDEQFFGPGTRLTVL.

There are a few counts of this clone. The chain employs TRBV7-3 and TRBJ2-5, with TRBD1 identical over 10 bases. Germline CDR1 and CDR2: SGHTA and FQGTGA. The ends lost 5 bases at V and 5 bases at J; junction bases unmatched: 2. This CDR3 spans 13 amino acids. The CDR3 DNA sequence: TGTGCCAGCAGCACGGACAGGGGGGAGACCCAGTACTTC. As protein: CASSTDRGETQYF.

The chain has TRBV30 and TRBJ1-2; TRBD1 aligns across 7 bases. Per germline, CDR1 GTSNPN and CDR2 SVGIG (reference sequence). The CDR3 totals 13 residues. V gave up 1 base and J gave up 4 bases; unmatched junction bases: 3. This CDR3 is CAWSAGTVYGYTF. The CDR3 DNA follows: TGTGCCTGGAGTGCCGGGACAGTCTATGGCTACACCTTC.

The J gene is TRBJ2-7, the V gene TRBV6-1; maybe TRBD2 (6 bases). V dropped 0 bases and J dropped 5 bases, with 8 bases sitting between them. From germline, CDR1 is MNHNS and CDR2 SASEGT. The CDR3 covers 13 residues. The CDR3 region is CASSEAGGHEQYF. CDR3 sequence (DNA): TGTGCCAGCAGTGAAGCGGGGGGTCACGAGCAGTACTTC.

The rearrangement uses TRBV10-2 and TRBJ1-4, with 7 nucleotides matching TRBD1. The CDR3 runs 14 residues. Germline CDR1 and CDR2: WSHSY and SAAADI. J gave up 7 bases and V 6 bases, and 8 bases lay outside the gene matches. The CDR3 sequence: CASSDTQGGEKLFF. The CDR3, as DNA: TGCGCCAGCAGCGATACGCAGGGGGGTGAAAAACTGTTTTTT.

The CDR3 loop is CASSLDPAGYRVEETQYF. The CDR3, as DNA: TGTGCCAGCAGCTTAGATCCGGCAGGGTATAGAGTAGAAGAGACCCAGTACTTC. The chain combines TRBV11-2 with TRBJ2-5, with D possibly matching TRBD1 (5 bases). Trimming took 0 bases from V and 3 from J, leaving 20 bases between them. The CDR3 extends over 18 amino acids. CDR1 is SGHAT, CDR2 FQNNGV, per germline.

This clone was detected a few times. V usage is TRBV7-9 and J usage is TRBJ2-2, with D possibly being TRBD1 (5 bases). This CDR3 has 15 residues. CDR1 is SEHNR, CDR2 FQNEAQ, per germline (reference sequence). Trimming took off 5 bases at V and 3 bases at J, with 13 bases between the two ends. The CDR3 coding sequence is TGTGCCAGCAGCGGGGCGGTCGTAGACACCGGGGAGCTGTTTTTT. Translated: CASSGAVVDTGELFF.

This rearrangement joins TRBV29-1 to TRBJ1-2; possibly TRBD1 for D (6 bases). The V gene's germline CDR1 is SQVTM and CDR2 ANQGSEA. There are 12 residues in the CDR3. V was clipped by 7 bases and J by 7 bases, with 16 bases between them. The chain's CDR3 is CSAGGLTPGYTF. CDR3 coding DNA: TGCAGCGCCGGGGGGCTCACGCCTGGCTACACCTTC.